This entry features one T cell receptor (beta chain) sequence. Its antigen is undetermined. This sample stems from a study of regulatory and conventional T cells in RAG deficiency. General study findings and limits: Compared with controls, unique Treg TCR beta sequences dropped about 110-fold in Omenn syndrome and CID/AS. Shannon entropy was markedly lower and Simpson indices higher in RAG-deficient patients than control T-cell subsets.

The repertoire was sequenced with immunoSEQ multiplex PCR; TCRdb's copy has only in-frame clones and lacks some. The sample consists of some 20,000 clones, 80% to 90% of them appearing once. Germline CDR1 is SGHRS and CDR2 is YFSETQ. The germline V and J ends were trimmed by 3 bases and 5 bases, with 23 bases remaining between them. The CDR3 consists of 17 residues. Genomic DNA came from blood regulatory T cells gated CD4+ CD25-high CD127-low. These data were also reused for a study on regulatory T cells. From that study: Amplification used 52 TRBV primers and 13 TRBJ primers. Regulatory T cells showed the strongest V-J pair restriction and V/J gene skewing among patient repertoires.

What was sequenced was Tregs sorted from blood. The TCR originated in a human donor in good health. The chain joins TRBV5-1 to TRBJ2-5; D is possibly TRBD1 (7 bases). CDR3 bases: TGCGCCAGCAGCTCACAGGGGACTTTTTCGGGTGGGGAGACCCAGTACTTC. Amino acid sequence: CASSSQGTFSGGETQYF.